One sample yielded the 30 T cell receptor beta chains listed below, sequenced in a study of blood T cell repertoires in COVID-19. Produced via immunoSEQ multiplex PCR; TCRdb's table is partial and in-frame only. The profile covers about 140,000 clones, with less than 80% appearing a single time and 4.5% to 5% taken by the ten largest. The sequenced sample was peripheral blood. All receptors derive from a woman of 80 years or more with active or convalescent COVID-19.

The chain carries TRBV7-2 and TRBJ1-6; D is uncertain. V was clipped by 1 base and J by 2 bases, with 9 bases between them. The CDR3 is 16 amino acids. Germline loops: CDR1 SGHTA, CDR2 FQGNSA. CDR3 sequence: CASSLVGRTYNSPLHF. The CDR3 nucleotides read TGTGCCAGCAGCTTAGTAGGGAGGACCTATAATTCACCCCTCCACTTT.

This clone occurred once. The chain combines TRBV5-5 with TRBJ2-1, with a weak D call TRBD2 (6 bases). The germline V and J ends were trimmed by 1 base and 5 bases, with 16 bases remaining between them. Germline values: CDR1 SGHKS, CDR2 YYEKEE (reference sequence). CDR3 length: 16 amino acids. The CDR3 DNA reads as TGTGCCAGCAGCTTGAGCGTAGGCGGGGACGACAATGAGCAGTTCTTC. It translates to CASSLSVGGDDNEQFF.

This clone appeared once. The CDR3 nucleotides are TGTGCCAGCAGCTTGGGGTGGCTAGCGGGGGGCCAAGAGACCCAGTACTTC. Translation: CASSLGWLAGGQETQYF. The rearrangement joins TRBV7-2 to TRBJ2-5; 11 bases line up with TRBD2. After removal of 3 bases from V and 1 base from J, the junction contained 7 bases not matched to a gene. Germline-derived CDR1 and CDR2 are SGHTA and FQGNSA. The CDR3 loop spans 17 amino acids.

As DNA, the CDR3 is TGCAGTGCTAGTAGGGGCGGGGGGATTGACAATGAGCAGTTCTTC. It codes for CSASRGGGIDNEQFF. The chain combines TRBV20-1 with TRBJ2-1, with 8 bases that match TRBD2. The CDR3 is 15 amino acids. Germline V lookup: CDR1 DFQATT, CDR2 SNEGSKA (reference sequence). After removal of 3 bases from V and 5 bases from J, the junction contained 9 bases not matched to a gene.

CDR3 nucleotide sequence: TGTGCCACCCAAAACAGCGGGGGCGCCGCCTACAATGAGCAGTTCTTC. Translating it yields CATQNSGGAAYNEQFF. The rearrangement joins TRBV19 to TRBJ2-1, with 8 positions matching TRBD2. Germline trimming cut 10 bases from V and 2 bases from J; bases unmatched to any gene: 13. This CDR3 has 16 amino acids. Germline-derived CDR1 and CDR2 are LNHDA and SQIVND (reference sequence).

This clone was seen a few times. V and J are TRBV19 and TRBJ2-1; D call uncertain. This CDR3 comprises 13 residues. Germline V gives CDR1 LNHDA, CDR2 SQIVND (reference sequence). The ends were cut back, 3 bases at V and 12 bases at J, with 15 bases in the middle. The CDR3 DNA is TGTGCCAGTAGTATTTCTATGAACGGTGGGCAGTTCTTC. Protein product: CASSISMNGGQFF.

This clone was found a few times. The gene calls are TRBV28 and TRBJ1-1, with a weak D call TRBD1 (6 bases). Trimming pared 5 bases from V and 4 bases from J, leaving 17 bases between. Germline loops: CDR1 MDHEN, CDR2 SYDVKM. The CDR3 is 15 amino acids. CDR3 protein: CASSTPSGAGTEAFF. In DNA form, the CDR3 reads TGTGCCAGCAGTACGCCCTCAGGGGCTGGCACTGAAGCTTTCTTT.

V is TRBV14 and J is TRBJ2-1; D call uncertain. The V gene lost 1 base and the J gene lost 7 bases, with 8 bases spanning the gap. CDR3 length: 13 amino acids. Per germline, CDR1 SGHDN and CDR2 FVKESK. As DNA, the CDR3 is TGTGCCAGCAGCCAAGGAGGCCCGAATGAGCAGTTCTTC. Its translation is CASSQGGPNEQFF.

V is TRBV12-3 or TRBV12-4 and J is TRBJ1-1; a weak D match, TRBD1 (6 bases). The CDR3 runs 13 residues. V shed 6 bases and J shed 7 bases, with 15 bases lying between them. In DNA, the CDR3 is TGTGCCAGCAGCCCCCCTACAGGGATTGAAGCTTTCTTT. This codes for CASSPPTGIEAFF.

The genes are TRBV2 and TRBJ2-2; 15 bases are shared with TRBD2. Trimming cost V 4 bases and J 3 bases; bases outside gene matches: 9. There are 19 residues in the CDR3. The germline V gene has CDR1 SNHLY and CDR2 FYNNEI. CDR3: CASSGPSGTSGGYTGELFF. CDR3 DNA: TGTGCCAGCAGTGGGCCCTCCGGGACTAGCGGGGGGTACACCGGGGAGCTGTTTTTT. Drawing the rest from reference TRBV2 and TRBJ2-2, the complete variable domain is EPEVTQTPSHQVTQMGQEVILRCVPISNHLYFYWYRQILGQKVEFLVSFYNNEISEKSEIFDDQFSVERPDGSNFTLKIRSTKLEDSAMYFCASSGPSGTSGGYTGELFFGEGSRLTVL.

This rearrangement joins TRBV5-1 to TRBJ2-1; the D gene is possibly TRBD1 (6 bases). V lost 9 bases to trimming and J lost 2 bases, with 12 bases between them. The CDR3 is 13 amino acids. Germline V gene lookup returns CDR1 SGHRS and CDR2 YFSETQ. CDR3 sequence (DNA): TGCGCCACCAACAGGGACCCCTACAATGAGCAGTTCTTC. Translating gives CATNRDPYNEQFF.

This sequence joins TRBV5-1 and TRBJ2-2; D uncertain. The germline V gene has CDR1 SGHRS and CDR2 YFSETQ. This CDR3 contains 15 residues. Trimming shortened V by 1 base and J by 0 bases, and 7 bases separated the two germline ends. The CDR3 coding sequence is TGCGCCAGCAGCTTGCCCGTTCCGAACACCGGGGAGCTGTTTTTT. Its translation: CASSLPVPNTGELFF.

This chain links TRBV15 with TRBJ1-1; unclear D gene. This CDR3 comprises 12 residues. From germline, CDR1 is LNHNV and CDR2 YYDKDF (reference sequence). Deletions cut 8 bases from V and 6 bases from J, with 13 bases between. As DNA, the CDR3 is TGTGCCACCGGAACCGACCGGGCTGAAGCTTTCTTT. Protein sequence: CATGTDRAEAFF. The entire variable domain, with the rest obtained from reference TRBV15 and TRBJ1-1, is as follows: DAMVIQNPRYQVTQFGKPVTLSCSQTLNHNVMYWYQQKSSQAPKLLFHYYDKDFNNEADTPDNFQSRRPNTSFCFLDIRSPGLGDTAMYLCATGTDRAEAFFGQGTRLTVV.

The DNA of the CDR3 is TGCAGCGTCATCGGACAGGGGCTCTATGGCTACACCTTC. It translates to CSVIGQGLYGYTF. The chain uses TRBV29-1 and TRBJ1-2; 9 positions match TRBD1. Trimming at V came to 6 bases and at J to 4 bases, leaving 6 bases not matched to a gene. Per germline, CDR1 SQVTM and CDR2 ANQGSEA. There are 13 residues in the CDR3.

The chain uses TRBV11-2 and TRBJ2-7; possibly TRBD1 for D (5 bases). This CDR3 comprises 15 residues. V lost 0 bases to trimming and J lost 6 bases, with 15 bases between them. Germline V gene sequence: CDR1 SGHAT, CDR2 FQNNGV. CDR3: CASSLEVFQGSEQYF. The CDR3 coding sequence is TGTGCCAGCAGCTTAGAGGTATTTCAGGGCTCCGAGCAGTACTTC. The full variable domain, its missing parts supplied by reference TRBV11-2 and TRBJ2-7, is EAGVAQSPRYKIIEKRQSVAFWCNPISGHATLYWYQQILGQGPKLLIQFQNNGVVDDSQLPKDRFSAERLKGVDSTLKIQPAKLEDSAVYLCASSLEVFQGSEQYFGPGTRLTVT.

The gene calls are TRBV19 and TRBJ2-7, with TRBD1 matching over 8 bases. Unmatched junction bases numbered 15, after V lost 5 bases and J lost 6 bases. CDR1 and CDR2 (germline): LNHDA, SQIVND (reference sequence). CDR3 length: 16 amino acids. This CDR3 reads CASSPGQGIRIGEQYF. For the CDR3, the DNA is TGTGCCAGTAGTCCCGGACAGGGAATCCGAATCGGCGAGCAGTACTTC.

The chain joins TRBV30 to TRBJ2-7; 8 positions agree with TRBD2. V shed 0 bases and J 0 bases; nucleotides not matched to a gene: 4. The CDR3 has 15 residues. Germline loops: CDR1 GTSNPN, CDR2 SVGIG (reference sequence). The CDR3, as DNA: TGTGCCTGGAGTGTCCTCGGGGGGGTCTCCTACGAGCAGTACTTC. Amino acids: CAWSVLGGVSYEQYF.

The CDR3 sequence is CASSRQGVYEQYF. The CDR3 region has the DNA TGTGCCAGCTCCAGACAGGGGGTATACGAGCAGTACTTC. V gene TRBV27 combines with J gene TRBJ2-7; the match to TRBD1 covers 9 bases. This CDR3 spans 13 amino acids. V trimming: 8 bases; J trimming: 4 bases; junction bases outside the gene matches: 6. Germline CDR1 is MNHEY and CDR2 is SMNVEV (reference sequence).

V is TRBV15 and J is TRBJ2-1; TRBD2 matches at 8 bases. V shed 4 bases and J 4 bases; nucleotides not matched to a gene: 3. The germline V gene encodes CDR1 LNHNV and CDR2 YYDKDF (reference sequence). The CDR3 covers 14 residues. The CDR3 sequence is CATSTGTRYNEQFF. CDR3 DNA sequence: TGTGCCACCAGCACCGGGACTAGGTACAATGAGCAGTTCTTC. Looking up the rest from reference TRBV15 and TRBJ2-1 gives the full variable domain: DAMVIQNPRYQVTQFGKPVTLSCSQTLNHNVMYWYQQKSSQAPKLLFHYYDKDFNNEADTPDNFQSRRPNTSFCFLDIRSPGLGDTAMYLCATSTGTRYNEQFFGPGTRLTVL.

The chain is built from TRBV29-1 and TRBJ1-2; TRBD1 agrees at 8 bases. The CDR3 contains 14 residues. The V gene's germline CDR1 is SQVTM and CDR2 ANQGSEA. V lost 6 bases to trimming and J lost 3 bases; unmatched junction nucleotides: 9. CDR3 DNA sequence: TGCAGCGTGGCAGGGGGCCGAGCGCACTATGGCTACACCTTC. Its protein product is CSVAGGRAHYGYTF.

The rearrangement links TRBV19 to TRBJ2-5, with 10 positions matching TRBD2. There are 14 residues in the CDR3. In germline, CDR1 is LNHDA, CDR2 SQIVND (reference sequence). Trimming took 7 bases from V and 4 from J; bases not matched to a gene: 6. The CDR3 loop reads CASNQGLARETQYF. The DNA for the CDR3 is TGTGCCAGTAACCAGGGACTAGCGAGAGAGACCCAGTACTTC.

The chain uses TRBV5-1 and TRBJ2-7; D may be TRBD1 (6 bases). The CDR3 consists of 17 residues. Trimming took 5 bases from V and 5 from J, leaving 26 bases between them. Per the germline V gene, CDR1 is SGHRS and CDR2 is YFSETQ. The chain's CDR3 is CASSFSQRADRLNEQYF. The CDR3 DNA reads TGCGCCAGCAGTTTCTCCCAGAGGGCAGACAGGCTCAACGAGCAGTACTTC.

The chain recombines TRBV5-1 with TRBJ1-1; D ambiguous. Germline-derived CDR1 and CDR2 are SGHRS and YFSETQ. Trimming stripped 4 bases from V and 0 bases from J, with 10 bases between. The CDR3 has 14 amino acids. DNA for the CDR3: TGCGCCAGCAGCGCTGGCCACCTGAACACTGAAGCTTTCTTT. This encodes CASSAGHLNTEAFF.

The V call is TRBV2, the J call TRBJ1-2; D is unclear. Germline assignment: CDR1 SNHLY and CDR2 FYNNEI. The V end was cut by 4 bases, the J end by 1 base, with 7 bases between. This CDR3 has 13 residues. The CDR3 DNA sequence: TGTGCCAGCAGTGCTACAGATAACTATGGCTACACCTTC. Encoded protein: CASSATDNYGYTF.

V gene TRBV2 combines with J gene TRBJ2-7; the D gene is possibly TRBD1 (6 bases). The CDR3 is made up of 14 amino acids. The V end was cut by 7 bases, the J end by 0 bases, with 13 bases between. Germline values: CDR1 SNHLY, CDR2 FYNNEI. The CDR3 bases are TGTGCCAGCAATTACAGGGCAACCTCCTACGAGCAGTACTTC. Encoded protein: CASNYRATSYEQYF.

The chain links TRBV7-3 to TRBJ2-2; D is possibly TRBD2 (6 bases). CDR1 SGHTA and CDR2 FQGTGA come from the germline V gene. The CDR3 is made up of 14 amino acids. Trimming removed 5 bases from V and 4 bases from J, with 11 bases in between. CDR3 coding DNA: TGTGCCAGCAGCCGGGACTCTATCACCGGGGAGCTGTTTTTT. Translated: CASSRDSITGELFF.

The chain carries TRBV18 and TRBJ2-2, with 9 bases lining up with TRBD2. V was pared by 3 bases and J by 0 bases, with 2 bases of the junction left unmatched. The V gene's germline CDR1 is KGHSH and CDR2 LQKENI. The CDR3 is 16 amino acids. This CDR3 reads CASSPLAGANTGELFF. The CDR3 DNA reads as TGTGCCAGCTCACCGTTAGCGGGGGCGAACACCGGGGAGCTGTTTTTT.

The rearrangement uses TRBV5-6 and TRBJ1-5; D possibly corresponds to TRBD1 (6 bases). The germline gives CDR1 SGHDT, CDR2 YYEEEE. The CDR3 spans 16 residues. Trimming took 4 bases from V and 6 from J, leaving 20 bases between them. The CDR3 loop reads CASSPRRTARGQPQHF. CDR3 DNA: TGTGCCAGCAGCCCCCGGAGGACAGCTAGGGGTCAGCCCCAGCATTTT.

The chain carries TRBV2 and TRBJ2-5; 10 bases map to TRBD1. Germline V gives CDR1 SNHLY, CDR2 FYNNEI. Trimming at V came to 9 bases and at J to 5 bases, leaving 15 bases not matched to a gene. The CDR3 consists of 16 residues. Here the CDR3 DNA reads TGTGCCAGTTGCCGGGACAGGGGTATTGGTCTGGAGACCCAGTACTTC. It yields the protein CASCRDRGIGLETQYF.

This clone appeared many times. The chain couples TRBV7-9 to TRBJ1-5, with a tentative D call TRBD1 (6 bases). V was shortened by 3 bases and J by 5 bases, with 17 bases between the two germline ends. This CDR3 spans 16 amino acids. Germline CDR1 reads SEHNR; CDR2 reads FQNEAQ (reference sequence). The CDR3 DNA sequence: TGTGCCAGCAGCTTTTGGAAAGGGGGACAATATCAGCCCCAGCATTTT. Translated, it gives CASSFWKGGQYQPQHF.